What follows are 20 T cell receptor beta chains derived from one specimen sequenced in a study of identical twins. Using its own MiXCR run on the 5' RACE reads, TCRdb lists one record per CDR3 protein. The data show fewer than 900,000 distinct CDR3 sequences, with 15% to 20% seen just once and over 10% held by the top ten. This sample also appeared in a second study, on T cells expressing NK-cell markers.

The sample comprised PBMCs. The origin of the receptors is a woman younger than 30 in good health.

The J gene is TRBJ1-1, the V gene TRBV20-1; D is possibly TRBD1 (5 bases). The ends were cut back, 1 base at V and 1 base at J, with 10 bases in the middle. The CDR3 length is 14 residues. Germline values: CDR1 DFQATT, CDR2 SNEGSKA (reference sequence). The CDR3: CSARVQGPNTEAFF. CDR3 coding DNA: TGCAGTGCTAGAGTTCAGGGCCCGAACACTGAAGCTTTCTTT.

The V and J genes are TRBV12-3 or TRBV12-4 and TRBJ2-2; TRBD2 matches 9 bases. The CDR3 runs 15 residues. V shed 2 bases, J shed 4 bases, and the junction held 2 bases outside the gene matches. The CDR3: CASSLSAGGTGELFF. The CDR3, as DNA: TGTGCCAGCAGTTTATCAGCGGGAGGCACCGGGGAGCTGTTTTTT.

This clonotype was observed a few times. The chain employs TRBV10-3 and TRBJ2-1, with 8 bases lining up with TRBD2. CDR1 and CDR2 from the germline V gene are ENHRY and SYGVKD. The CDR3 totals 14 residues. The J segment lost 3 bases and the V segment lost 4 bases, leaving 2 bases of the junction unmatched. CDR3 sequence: CAISAGGDYNEQFF. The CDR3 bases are TGTGCCATCAGTGCCGGGGGGGACTACAATGAGCAGTTCTTC.

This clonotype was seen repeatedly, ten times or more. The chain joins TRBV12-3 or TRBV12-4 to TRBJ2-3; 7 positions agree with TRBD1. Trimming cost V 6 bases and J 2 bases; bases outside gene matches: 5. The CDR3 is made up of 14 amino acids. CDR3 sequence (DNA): TGTGCCAGCAGCCAAGACAGGGCCACAGATACGCAGTATTTT. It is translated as CASSQDRATDTQYF.

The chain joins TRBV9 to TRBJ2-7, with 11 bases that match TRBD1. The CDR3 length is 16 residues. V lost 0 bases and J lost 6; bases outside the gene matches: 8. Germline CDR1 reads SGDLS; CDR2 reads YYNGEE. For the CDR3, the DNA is TGTGCCAGCAGCGTAGTTGGACAGGGGGCGATCAGCGAGCAGTACTTC. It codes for CASSVVGQGAISEQYF. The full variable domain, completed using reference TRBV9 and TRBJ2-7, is DSGVTQTPKHLITATGQRVTLRCSPRSGDLSVYWYQQSLDQGLQFLIQYYNGEERAKGNILERFSAQQFPDLHSELNLSSLELGDSALYFCASSVVGQGAISEQYFGPGTRLTVT.

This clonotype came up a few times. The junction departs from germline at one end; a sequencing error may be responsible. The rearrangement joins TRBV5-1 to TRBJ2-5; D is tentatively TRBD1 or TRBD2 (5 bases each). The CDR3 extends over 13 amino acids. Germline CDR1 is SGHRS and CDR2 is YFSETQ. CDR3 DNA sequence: TGCGCCAGCAGCCCCCAGGGAGAAGAGAACCAGTACTTC. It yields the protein CASSPQGEENQYF.

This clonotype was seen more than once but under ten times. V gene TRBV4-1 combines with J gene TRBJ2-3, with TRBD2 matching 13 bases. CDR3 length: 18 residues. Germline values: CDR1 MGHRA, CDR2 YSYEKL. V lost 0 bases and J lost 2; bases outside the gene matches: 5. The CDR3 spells CASSQDLGTSGITDTQYF. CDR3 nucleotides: TGCGCCAGCAGCCAAGATTTGGGGACTAGCGGGATCACAGATACGCAGTATTTT.

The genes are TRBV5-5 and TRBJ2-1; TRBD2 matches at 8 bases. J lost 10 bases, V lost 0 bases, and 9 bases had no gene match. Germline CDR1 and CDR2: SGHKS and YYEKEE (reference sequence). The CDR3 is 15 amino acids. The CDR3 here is CASSLASHSGEEQFF. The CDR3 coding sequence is TGTGCCAGCAGCTTGGCCTCGCATAGCGGGGAAGAGCAGTTCTTC.

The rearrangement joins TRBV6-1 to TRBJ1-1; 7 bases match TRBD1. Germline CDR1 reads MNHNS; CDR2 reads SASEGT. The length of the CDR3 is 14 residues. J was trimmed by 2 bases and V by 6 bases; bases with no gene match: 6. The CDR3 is CASSTTGANTEAFF. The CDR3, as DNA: TGTGCCAGCAGCACCACAGGGGCCAACACTGAAGCTTTCTTT.

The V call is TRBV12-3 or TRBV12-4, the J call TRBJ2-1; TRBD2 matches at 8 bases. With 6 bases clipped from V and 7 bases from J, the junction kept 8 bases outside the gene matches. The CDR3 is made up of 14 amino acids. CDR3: CASRQGSGGNEQFF. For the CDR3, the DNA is TGTGCCAGCAGGCAGGGGTCGGGAGGGAATGAGCAGTTCTTC.

The CDR3 reads CASSGPNQPQHF. CDR3 nucleotide sequence: TGTGCCAGCTCCGGGCCCAATCAGCCCCAGCATTTT. The rearrangement joins TRBV6-6 to TRBJ1-5; D gene unclear. Germline CDR1 reads MNHNY; CDR2 reads SVGAGI (reference sequence). The V end was cut by 8 bases, the J end by 3 bases, with 8 bases between. CDR3 length: 12 residues.

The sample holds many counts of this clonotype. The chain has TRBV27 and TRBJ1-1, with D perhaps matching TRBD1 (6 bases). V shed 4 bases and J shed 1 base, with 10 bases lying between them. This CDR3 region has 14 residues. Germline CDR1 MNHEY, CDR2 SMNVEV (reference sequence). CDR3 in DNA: TGTGCCAGCAGTTCGACAGGACCGAACACTGAAGCTTTCTTT. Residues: CASSSTGPNTEAFF.

The chain's CDR3 is CASRTPTGSNTEAFF. CDR3 nucleotide sequence: TGTGCCAGCAGGACCCCGACAGGGTCCAACACTGAAGCTTTCTTT. The V call is TRBV5-6, the J call TRBJ1-1; TRBD1 aligns across 7 bases. With 5 bases clipped from V and 2 bases from J, the junction kept 9 bases outside the gene matches. The CDR3 contains 15 residues. CDR1 is SGHDT and CDR2 is YYEEEE in the germline V gene.

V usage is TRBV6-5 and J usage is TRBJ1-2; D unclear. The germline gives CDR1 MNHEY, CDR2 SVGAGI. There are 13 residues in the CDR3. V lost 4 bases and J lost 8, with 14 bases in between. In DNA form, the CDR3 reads TGTGCCAGCAGTTCGGCAAGAACACGCGGCTACACCTTC. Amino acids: CASSSARTRGYTF.

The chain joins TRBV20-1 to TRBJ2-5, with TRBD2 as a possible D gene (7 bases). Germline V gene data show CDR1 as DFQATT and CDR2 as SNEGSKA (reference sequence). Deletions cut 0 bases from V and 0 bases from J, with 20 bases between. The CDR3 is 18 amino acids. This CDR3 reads CSARDPNPRGAHQETQYF. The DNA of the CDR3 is TGCAGTGCTAGAGACCCTAACCCCCGGGGGGCGCACCAAGAGACCCAGTACTTC.

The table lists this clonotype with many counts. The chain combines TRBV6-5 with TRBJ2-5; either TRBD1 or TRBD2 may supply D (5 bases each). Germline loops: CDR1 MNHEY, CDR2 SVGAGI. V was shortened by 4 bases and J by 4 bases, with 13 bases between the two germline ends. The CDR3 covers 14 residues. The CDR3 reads CASSFLTEGETQYF. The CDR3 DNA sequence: TGTGCCAGCAGTTTCCTGACAGAGGGAGAGACCCAGTACTTC.

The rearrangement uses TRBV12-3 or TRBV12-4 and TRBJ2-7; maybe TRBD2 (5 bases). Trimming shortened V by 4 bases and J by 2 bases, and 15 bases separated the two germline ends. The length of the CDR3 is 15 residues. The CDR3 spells CASSSTEATPYEQYF. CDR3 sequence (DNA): TGTGCCAGCAGTTCGACGGAGGCAACACCCTACGAGCAGTACTTC.

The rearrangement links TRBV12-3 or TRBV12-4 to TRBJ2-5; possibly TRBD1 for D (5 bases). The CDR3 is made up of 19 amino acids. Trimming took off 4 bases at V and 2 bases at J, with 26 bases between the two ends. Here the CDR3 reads CASSWGPSRPPALQETQYF. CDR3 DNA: TGTGCCAGCAGTTGGGGCCCTAGTCGACCCCCAGCCCTACAAGAGACCCAGTACTTC.

CDR3: CASSSQGGGGEKLFF. DNA of the CDR3: TGCGCCAGCAGCTCCCAGGGTGGAGGCGGTGAAAAACTGTTTTTT. This chain uses TRBV5-1 with TRBJ1-4, with D perhaps matching TRBD1 (5 bases). The CDR3 covers 15 residues. V was clipped by 3 bases and J by 7 bases, with 16 bases between them. CDR1 SGHRS and CDR2 YFSETQ come from the germline V gene.

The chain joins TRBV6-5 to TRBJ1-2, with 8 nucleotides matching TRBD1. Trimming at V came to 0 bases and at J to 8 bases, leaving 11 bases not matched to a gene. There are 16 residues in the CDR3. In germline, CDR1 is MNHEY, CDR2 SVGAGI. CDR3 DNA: TGTGCCAGCAGTTACTCAAAGACCGGGACAGGCGAGGGCTACACCTTC. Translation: CASSYSKTGTGEGYTF.